This is a list of T cell receptor beta chains from one sample in a study of T cells in Graves' hyperthyroidism and ophthalmopathy. TCRdb re-called the multiplex PCR reads with MiXCR, one entry per CDR3 protein. The top ten clones hold roughly 29% of a sample with about half a million distinct CDR3 sequences, 15% to 20% of them seen once. The source material was blood. The origin of the receptors is a woman aged 25 to 45 with Graves' ophthalmopathy. Each CDR3 is given with its conserved first and last residue. D genes are given only for firm matches. Clone size is given for some rows only: seen once, a few or many times, or a class if the clone is expanded.

cdr3_nt cdr3_aa j_call v_call d_call cdr3_length clone_size
TGCGCCAGCAGCCACGACTTTTCGGACACCGGGGAGCTGTTTTTT CASSHDFSDTGELFF TRBJ2-2 TRBV4-3 . 15 few
TGTGCCAGTCAGGACGGACCTAGCAATCAGCCCCAGCATTTT CASQDGPSNQPQHF TRBJ1-5 TRBV5-6 . 14 few
TGTGCCAGCAGCGCCTGGACATGGCTGGAGGCGAACACCGGGGAGCTGTTTTTT CASSAWTWLEANTGELFF TRBJ2-2 TRBV5-6 . 18 many
TGCAGTGCTAGAGATCCAGAGCTGGGTTACGAGCAGTACTTC CSARDPELGYEQYF TRBJ2-7 TRBV20-1 . 14 .
TGTGCCAGTAGTACCCAAAAACTTGGACAGGGGGTGGTCGGCACAGATACGCAGTATTTT CASSTQKLGQGVVGTDTQYF TRBJ2-3 TRBV19 TRBD1 20 .
TGTGCCAGCAGACATGGACTAGCGGGATCAAAGTACGAGCAGTACTTC CASRHGLAGSKYEQYF TRBJ2-7 TRBV28 TRBD2 16 many
TGCGCCAGCAGCTTGGTGCAGGCGGAAGAGACCCAGTACTTC CASSLVQAEETQYF TRBJ2-5 TRBV5-1 . 14 many
TGTGCCAGCAGTTTATACGGAGACAGGGTGGGACAGCCCCAGCATTTT CASSLYGDRVGQPQHF TRBJ1-5 TRBV28 TRBD1 16 .
TGCGCCAGCAGCCAATTTGCAGGGGGATTCTCCTACGAGCAGTACTTC CASSQFAGGFSYEQYF TRBJ2-7 TRBV4-3 TRBD1 16 few
TGCAGTGTCCGGGGGGGGGGACCCAGGGGCTACACCTTC CSVRGGGPRGYTF TRBJ1-2 TRBV20-1 . 13 .
TGCGCCAGCAGCCAAGATCCGTTTCGCGTAGGGGCCGTGAATAATTCACCCCTCCACTTT CASSQDPFRVGAVNNSPLHF TRBJ1-6 TRBV4-1 . 20 .
TGTGCCAGCAGTTTAGGGACTGAGGATCAGCCCCAGCATTTT CASSLGTEDQPQHF TRBJ1-5 TRBV28 . 14 many
TGTGCCAGCAGCCAAGCTAGAAATGAGCAGTTCTTC CASSQARNEQFF TRBJ2-1 TRBV3-1 . 12 many
TGTGCCAGCAGCTTGCTCCCAAAGGCCAACGTCCTGACTTTC CASSLLPKANVLTF TRBJ2-6 TRBV5-6 . 14 .
TGTGCCAGCATCTACCGGCGGAACGGACTCCAAGAGCAGTTCTTC CASIYRRNGLQEQFF TRBJ2-1 TRBV6-2/TRBV6-3 . 15 few
TGTGCCAGTACCCTAGGGGGAGGAGATACGCAGTATTTT CASTLGGGDTQYF TRBJ2-3 TRBV19 . 13 few
TGTGCCAGCAGCTTCCCCATCACCGCCGCCACAGATACGCAGTATTTT CASSFPITAATDTQYF TRBJ2-3 TRBV7-2 . 16 many
TGTGCCAGCTCACCATCAGGGGTGACCGGGGAGCTGTTTTTT CASSPSGVTGELFF TRBJ2-2 TRBV18 . 14 .
TGTGCCAGCAGCTTCGACAGTGACCCGTCTGGAAACACCATATATTTT CASSFDSDPSGNTIYF TRBJ1-3 TRBV7-8 . 16 few
TGCGCCAGCAGCTTGGAGACAGGGAAGGCGAGCTACACCTTC CASSLETGKASYTF TRBJ1-2 TRBV5-1 TRBD1 14 many
TGCAGTGCTGTGGGAAGCTATGAAAAACTGTTTTTT CSAVGSYEKLFF TRBJ1-4 TRBV20-1 . 12 few
TGTGCCAGCAGCTTAGGTTCGGCTGTTGAAAAACTGTTTTTT CASSLGSAVEKLFF TRBJ1-4 TRBV7-9 . 14 .
TGTGCCAGTAGTATAGAAGGGACTCGCCGGGGATATGGCTACACCTTC CASSIEGTRRGYGYTF TRBJ1-2 TRBV19 . 16 .
TGCAGTGCCACAAACGCCGACAGGGCAGCCTACGAGCAGTACTTC CSATNADRAAYEQYF TRBJ2-7 TRBV20-1 TRBD1 15 many
TGTGCCAGCAGCAAGACTAGCGATTACTACAATGAGCAGTTCTTC CASSKTSDYYNEQFF TRBJ2-1 TRBV28 TRBD2 15 few
TGTGCCAGCAGCCAAGCGGAGCTTCAAGGGAATGAGCAGTTCTTC CASSQAELQGNEQFF TRBJ2-1 TRBV3-1 . 15 once
TGCGCCAGCAGTTCTCTAGCGGGAGGGAATGAGCAGTTCTTC CASSSLAGGNEQFF TRBJ2-1 TRBV9 TRBD2 14 .
TGTGCCAGCGGCCTCAGCGGGAGAGGAGATACGCAGTATTTT CASGLSGRGDTQYF TRBJ2-3 TRBV12-3/TRBV12-4 TRBD2 14 .